This passage covers 11 T cell receptor beta chains from one sample sequenced in a study of OX40 agonist ivuxolimab in advanced cancers. Generated by immunoSEQ multiplex PCR, the TCRdb table keeps only in-frame clones and is missing some. Of 20,000 to 30,000 clones detected, 88% appear once; the ten largest clones hold around 31%. The specimen comprised CD4+ or CD8+ T cells sorted from blood, sampled in a trial of the OX40 agonist ivuxolimab. Receptor source: an adult with an advanced solid tumor such as melanoma, head and neck, liver or kidney cancer.

The chain recombines TRBV11-2 with TRBJ1-1; D gene unclear. V lost 0 bases, J lost 7 bases, and 18 bases lay in between. Germline V lookup: CDR1 SGHAT, CDR2 FQNNGV. The CDR3 covers 16 residues. The CDR3 loop is CASSLEAAAPSGEAFF. The CDR3 DNA is TGTGCCAGCAGCTTAGAGGCGGCAGCCCCGAGCGGTGAAGCTTTCTTT. The whole variable domain, remainder taken from reference TRBV11-2 and TRBJ1-1, is EAGVAQSPRYKIIEKRQSVAFWCNPISGHATLYWYQQILGQGPKLLIQFQNNGVVDDSQLPKDRFSAERLKGVDSTLKIQPAKLEDSAVYLCASSLEAAAPSGEAFFGQGTRLTVV.

The chain links TRBV5-6 to TRBJ2-1; the D gene is possibly TRBD2 (6 bases). CDR1 is SGHDT, CDR2 YYEEEE, per germline. This CDR3 contains 16 residues. Trimming pared 1 base from V and 0 bases from J, leaving 11 bases between. CDR3 sequence (DNA): TGTGCCAGCAGCTTGCCGGGGGTCAGCTCCTACAATGAGCAGTTCTTC. Its protein product is CASSLPGVSSYNEQFF.

V usage is TRBV28 and J usage is TRBJ2-6; 9 bases align to TRBD1. Germline CDR1 MDHEN, CDR2 SYDVKM. The CDR3 has 17 residues. The ends lost 6 bases at V and 4 bases at J; junction bases unmatched: 10. In DNA, the CDR3 is TGTGCCAGCAGCACACGGGACAGGGTGGTGGGGGCCAACGTCCTGACTTTC. Encoded protein: CASSTRDRVVGANVLTF.

As concerns this clone: One junction end does not reproduce the germline sequence, and a read error may be involved. This sample includes further DNA sequences coding for the same CDR3. J is TRBJ2-7 and V is TRBV10-2; D not certain. The CDR3 extends over 10 amino acids. In germline, CDR1 is WSHSY, CDR2 SAAADI. In DNA form, the CDR3 reads TGTGCCAGCAGTGAGTACGAGCAGTACTTC. Residues: CASSEYEQYF.

The chain carries TRBV11-3 and TRBJ2-3; tentative D call: TRBD2 (5 bases). Trimming took 1 base from V and 4 from J, leaving 15 bases between them. The CDR3 runs to 16 residues. Germline loops: CDR1 SGHNT, CDR2 YENEEA. DNA of the CDR3: TGTGCCAGCAGCTTAGGTGGCGGGTGGGCGGCAGATACGCAGTATTTT. It yields the protein CASSLGGGWAADTQYF.

V gene TRBV7-8 combines with J gene TRBJ1-1; 7 bases align to TRBD1. In germline, CDR1 is SGHVS, CDR2 FQNEAQ. Unmatched junction bases numbered 7, after V lost 0 bases and J lost 3 bases. This CDR3 has 16 residues. For the CDR3, the DNA is TGTGCCAGCAGCTTAGCATATCCCGGACAGGACACTGAAGCTTTCTTT. The encoded protein is CASSLAYPGQDTEAFF.

This chain connects TRBV19 to TRBJ2-3; tentative D call: TRBD2 (6 bases). V was clipped by 3 bases and J by 0 bases, with 10 bases between them. The germline V gene has CDR1 LNHDA and CDR2 SQIVND (reference sequence). The CDR3 loop spans 15 amino acids. The chain's CDR3 is CASSIWEDSTDTQYF. CDR3 nucleotides: TGTGCCAGTAGTATTTGGGAGGATAGCACAGATACGCAGTATTTT. Variable domain in full (rest from reference TRBV19 and TRBJ2-3): DGGITQSPKYLFRKEGQNVTLSCEQNLNHDAMYWYRQDPGQGLRLIYYSQIVNDFQKGDIAEGYSVSREKKESFPLTVTSAQKNPTAFYLCASSIWEDSTDTQYFGPGTRLTVL.

In nucleotides, the CDR3 is TGTGCCACCAGCAGAGACACAGGGCGGTCAGCTTTCTTT. It specifies CATSRDTGRSAFF. The chain has TRBV15 and TRBJ1-1, with D possibly matching TRBD1 (6 bases). Germline-derived CDR1 and CDR2 are LNHNV and YYDKDF (reference sequence). The CDR3 sequence is 13 residues long. Trimming took 0 bases from V and 10 from J, leaving 12 bases between them.

The genes are TRBV5-4 and TRBJ2-2, with D possibly being TRBD1 or TRBD2 (5 bases each). There are 15 residues in the CDR3. CDR1 SGHNT and CDR2 YYREEE come from the germline V gene (reference sequence). V gave up 4 bases and J gave up 0 bases, with 10 bases separating them. The CDR3 bases are TGTGCCAGCAGCCAGGGACGGGCGAACACCGGGGAGCTGTTTTTT. Its protein product is CASSQGRANTGELFF.

The V gene is TRBV27, the J gene TRBJ2-1; D gene uncertain. V lost 4 bases to trimming and J lost 10 bases, with 14 bases between them. The length of the CDR3 is 13 residues. Germline CDR1 reads MNHEY; CDR2 reads SMNVEV (reference sequence). The CDR3 DNA reads TGTGCCAGCAGTTCCCTCTTAGGCTACGAGCAGTTCTTC. Translated: CASSSLLGYEQFF.

The rearrangement links TRBV2 to TRBJ2-2, with D possibly being TRBD2 (6 bases). Per germline, CDR1 SNHLY and CDR2 FYNNEI. The CDR3 contains 18 residues. The V gene lost 2 bases and the J gene lost 1 base, with 17 bases spanning the gap. CDR3 sequence (DNA): TGTGCCAGCAGTGAAACGTGGTTCGGGGAGGAGAACACCGGGGAGCTGTTTTTT. Translation: CASSETWFGEENTGELFF. The full variable domain, rest sourced from reference TRBV2 and TRBJ2-2, is EPEVTQTPSHQVTQMGQEVILRCVPISNHLYFYWYRQILGQKVEFLVSFYNNEISEKSEIFDDQFSVERPDGSNFTLKIRSTKLEDSAMYFCASSETWFGEENTGELFFGEGSRLTVL.